One sample yielded the 28 T cell receptor beta chains listed below, sequenced in a study of T-cell reconstitution after alpha-beta-depleted transplantation in children (TCRdb year 2016). The receptor library was made with PCR. Sequenced on an Illumina HiSeq 2500. To normalize quantification of the TCRbeta repertoire, the TCR libraries were built with molecular barcoding that relied on unique molecular identifiers. TCRdb itself trimmed the public reads at Q25 with fastp, ran MiXCR and retained productive beta chains. Rows with one shared CDR3 protein collapse into an entry with the most common genes and DNA. Present in this sample are approximately 800,000 distinct CDR3 sequences, around 15% of which were seen just once. The ten largest make up roughly 4.8% of the sample. The sample's treatment or condition label, in plain terms: allogeneic hematopoietic cell transplantation with graft depleted of TCRalphabeta T cells and CD19 B cells.

Material: PBMCs, mostly from graft donor cells, obtained 360 days after TCRalphabeta/CD19-depleted stem cell transplant. All receptors come from a male patient under 18 who had a stem cell transplant for acute lymphoblastic leukemia, so the T cells may come from the graft donor.

This clonotype was observed at least ten times. The rearrangement uses TRBV9 and TRBJ1-3, with 9 bases fitting TRBD1. Germline CDR1 reads SGDLS; CDR2 reads YYNGEE. This CDR3 has 18 residues. Germline trimming cut 0 bases from V and 0 bases from J; bases unmatched to any gene: 7. The CDR3 is CASSVVSVTGGSGNTIYF. CDR3 nucleotide sequence: TGTGCCAGCAGCGTAGTCTCCGTGACAGGGGGCTCTGGAAACACCATATATTTT.

This clonotype was detected many times. The chain joins TRBV20-1 to TRBJ2-1; 10 positions agree with TRBD2. With V trimmed by 6 bases and J by 5 bases, 7 bases remained unmatched. CDR1 and CDR2 (germline): DFQATT, SNEGSKA (reference sequence). The CDR3 runs 14 residues. In DNA, the CDR3 is TGCAGTGCACACCTAGCGGGAGTTCACAATGAGCAGTTCTTC. Translation: CSAHLAGVHNEQFF.

The V call is TRBV29-1, the J call TRBJ2-2; D gene ambiguous. Germline V gene lookup returns CDR1 SQVTM and CDR2 ANQGSEA. The CDR3 covers 13 residues. The V gene lost 7 bases and the J gene lost 2 bases, with 11 bases spanning the gap. Written as DNA, the CDR3 is TGCAGCGCCTCGCACCCCAACACCGGGGAGCTGTTTTTT. It yields the protein CSASHPNTGELFF.

Only a few counts were recorded for this clonotype. J is TRBJ1-4 and V is TRBV5-1; 8 bases match TRBD1. Per germline, CDR1 SGHRS and CDR2 YFSETQ. The CDR3 loop spans 15 amino acids. The J segment lost 5 bases and the V segment lost 3 bases, leaving 6 bases of the junction unmatched. The chain's CDR3 is CASSSGTGGNEKLFF. CDR3 DNA: TGCGCCAGCAGCTCAGGGACAGGTGGAAATGAAAAACTGTTTTTT. The whole variable domain, filled in from reference TRBV5-1 and TRBJ1-4, reads KAGVTQTPRYLIKTRGQQVTLSCSPISGHRSVSWYQQTPGQGLQFLFEYFSETQRNKGNFPGRFSGRQFSNSRSEMNVSTLELGDSALYLCASSSGTGGNEKLFFGSGTQLSVL.

The gene calls are TRBV7-6 and TRBJ2-1, with 15 bases aligning to TRBD2. The germline V gene has CDR1 SGHVS and CDR2 FNYEAQ. Germline trimming cut 3 bases from V and 5 bases from J; bases unmatched to any gene: 8. The CDR3 spans 18 residues. CDR3: CASSLWTSGRADHNEQFF. The CDR3 DNA sequence: TGTGCCAGCAGCTTGTGGACTAGCGGGAGGGCCGACCACAATGAGCAGTTCTTC.

The chain links TRBV27 to TRBJ2-7; D gene uncertain. The CDR3 is 14 residues long. Trimming removed 5 bases from V and 4 bases from J, with 15 bases in between. The germline gives CDR1 MNHEY, CDR2 SMNVEV (reference sequence). This CDR3 is CASSLQLNPYEQYF. The CDR3 nucleotides read TGTGCCAGCAGTCTCCAACTAAACCCGTACGAGCAGTACTTC.

The CDR3 region has the DNA TGTGCCAGCAACTTGGGAGGAAATGAGCAGTTCTTC. As protein: CASNLGGNEQFF. This sequence joins TRBV12-3 or TRBV12-4 and TRBJ2-1; D may be TRBD2 (6 bases). The CDR3 is made up of 12 amino acids. The V end lost 7 bases, the J end lost 7 bases, and 11 bases lay between the germline ends.

The rearrangement uses TRBV6-5 and TRBJ2-7; possible D gene TRBD1, 5 bases. The germline V gene has CDR1 MNHEY and CDR2 SVGAGI. This CDR3 region has 13 residues. V was trimmed by 7 bases and J by 2 bases, leaving 12 bases between them. The CDR3: CASTPGAPYEQYF. The CDR3 coding sequence is TGTGCCAGCACTCCTGGGGCCCCCTACGAGCAGTACTTC.

This clonotype was counted a few times. This chain joins TRBV5-1 and TRBJ2-5; D ambiguous. The V gene lost 5 bases and the J gene lost 5 bases, with 10 bases spanning the gap. Germline lookup yields CDR1 SGHRS and CDR2 YFSETQ. The CDR3 runs to 12 residues. CDR3 sequence: CASRGLVETQYF. The CDR3, as DNA: TGCGCCAGCAGAGGCCTAGTTGAGACCCAGTACTTC.

The chain joins TRBV5-1 to TRBJ2-1; TRBD2 aligns across 8 bases. CDR1 is SGHRS, CDR2 YFSETQ, per germline. Trimming took 2 bases from V and 9 from J; bases not matched to a gene: 10. There are 15 residues in the CDR3. The CDR3 DNA follows: TGCGCCAGCAGCTTCCGGACTAGCCAGATCTCTGAGCAGTTCTTC. This translates into CASSFRTSQISEQFF. The full variable domain, completed using reference TRBV5-1 and TRBJ2-1, is KAGVTQTPRYLIKTRGQQVTLSCSPISGHRSVSWYQQTPGQGLQFLFEYFSETQRNKGNFPGRFSGRQFSNSRSEMNVSTLELGDSALYLCASSFRTSQISEQFFGPGTRLTVL.

This clonotype was counted a few times. For the CDR3, the DNA is TGTGCCAGCAGTTTGGGACTAGCGGGAGCTCTCGTCGAGCAGTACTTC. Its translation is CASSLGLAGALVEQYF. This chain links TRBV6-5 with TRBJ2-7; 14 bases agree with TRBD2. The CDR3 loop spans 16 amino acids. Germline V gene data show CDR1 as MNHEY and CDR2 as SVGAGI. Unmatched junction bases numbered 8, after V lost 4 bases and J lost 6 bases.

This clonotype was seen many times. This chain links TRBV29-1 with TRBJ1-2; 12 bases match TRBD1. Germline lookup yields CDR1 SQVTM and CDR2 ANQGSEA. The CDR3 loop spans 15 amino acids. V was pared by 3 bases and J by 3 bases, with 5 bases of the junction left unmatched. In DNA, the CDR3 is TGCAGCGTTGACCCGGGACAGGGGGCGGACTATGGCTACACCTTC. It is translated as CSVDPGQGADYGYTF.

Only a few counts were recorded for this clonotype. The chain couples TRBV20-1 to TRBJ2-3; D not certain. V was pared by 4 bases and J by 7 bases, with 6 bases between. This CDR3 has 10 amino acids. Germline CDR1 is DFQATT and CDR2 is SNEGSKA (reference sequence). The chain's CDR3 is CSAKPHTQYF. The CDR3 DNA follows: TGCAGTGCTAAGCCTCATACGCAGTATTTT.

On this clonotype: The junction departs from germline at one end; a sequencing error may be responsible. This chain links TRBV7-3 with TRBJ1-3; D remains ambiguous. This CDR3 comprises 15 residues. Germline V gives CDR1 SGHTA, CDR2 FQGTGA. The CDR3 bases are TGTGCCAGCAGCTTAGACGGTAGCTCTAGAAACACCATATATTTT. Amino acid sequence: CASSLDGSSRNTIYF.

The V call is TRBV28, the J call TRBJ2-7; 14 bases line up with TRBD2. The CDR3 is 18 amino acids. Germline-derived CDR1 and CDR2 are MDHEN and SYDVKM. V shed 3 bases and J 2 bases; nucleotides not matched to a gene: 9. The CDR3 coding sequence is TGTGCCAGCAGTTTGGGACTAGCGGGAGTGGGGGCCACCTACGAGCAGTACTTC. Residues: CASSLGLAGVGATYEQYF.

There are many counts of this clonotype. The chain's CDR3 is CASSLMLAGANEQFF. DNA of the CDR3: TGTGCCAGCAGCTTAATGCTAGCGGGAGCAAATGAGCAGTTCTTC. The rearrangement links TRBV7-3 to TRBJ2-1; the match to TRBD2 covers 10 bases. Germline assignment: CDR1 SGHTA and CDR2 FQGTGA. Germline trimming cut 1 base from V and 7 bases from J; bases unmatched to any gene: 4. The CDR3 runs to 15 residues.

This clonotype was observed a handful of times. The gene calls are TRBV20-1 and TRBJ1-1; D is unclear. The CDR3 totals 16 residues. The germline V and J ends were trimmed by 0 bases and 0 bases, with 14 bases remaining between them. From germline, CDR1 is DFQATT and CDR2 SNEGSKA (reference sequence). The CDR3 reads CSARDRRTVMNTEAFF. The CDR3 DNA reads as TGCAGTGCTAGAGACCGCCGGACGGTGATGAACACTGAAGCTTTCTTT.

The chain couples TRBV6-2 or TRBV6-3 to TRBJ2-3, with 7 bases aligning to TRBD2. Trimming removed 4 bases from V and 2 bases from J; junction bases left unmatched: 15. The CDR3 runs to 18 residues. Germline values: CDR1 MNHEY, CDR2 SVGEGT. CDR3 region: CASSSPPGSGAYTDTQYF. CDR3 DNA sequence: TGTGCCAGCAGTTCTCCCCCAGGAAGCGGGGCTTACACAGATACGCAGTATTTT.

This clonotype came up many times. CDR3 sequence (DNA): TGCAGTGCTCCAGCGGTTAGCGGGGACCAAGAGACCCAGTACTTC. This translates into CSAPAVSGDQETQYF. The V call is TRBV20-1, the J call TRBJ2-5; 8 nucleotides align to TRBD2. This CDR3 contains 15 residues. CDR1 and CDR2 from the germline V gene are DFQATT and SNEGSKA (reference sequence). V lost 5 bases to trimming and J lost 0 bases; unmatched junction nucleotides: 8.

The chain carries TRBV29-1 and TRBJ2-1; possibly TRBD1 for D (7 bases). The V and J ends lost 4 bases and 9 bases respectively, with 13 bases between them. The germline V gene encodes CDR1 SQVTM and CDR2 ANQGSEA. The CDR3 runs 12 residues. The CDR3 DNA is TGCAGCGTTGTGGAGGGGGCGGGTGAGCAGTTCTTC. Its translation: CSVVEGAGEQFF.

This clonotype was observed a few times. The chain employs TRBV6-5 and TRBJ1-2, with 8 bases fitting TRBD1. The V and J ends lost 4 bases and 8 bases, in that order; junction bases with no gene match: 6. The CDR3 runs to 13 residues. Germline V gives CDR1 MNHEY, CDR2 SVGAGI. The CDR3 nucleotides are TGTGCCAGCAGTTTGGACAGGGCAAGGGGCTACACCTTC. Translated, it gives CASSLDRARGYTF.

J is TRBJ2-7 and V is TRBV4-1; 8 nucleotides line up with TRBD1. The germline V gene has CDR1 MGHRA and CDR2 YSYEKL. J was trimmed by 6 bases and V by 2 bases; bases with no gene match: 6. There are 14 residues in the CDR3. CDR3 loop: CASSQPATGVEQYF. The CDR3 nucleotides are TGCGCCAGCAGCCAACCGGCGACAGGGGTCGAGCAGTACTTC.

The gene calls are TRBV7-2 and TRBJ2-5; D gene uncertain. The CDR3 loop spans 15 amino acids. V was trimmed by 7 bases and J by 4 bases, leaving 19 bases between them. Per the germline V gene, CDR1 is SGHTA and CDR2 is FQGNSA. The CDR3 DNA follows: TGTGCCAGCAACCCGACTTCCACAGTAAGAGAGACCCAGTACTTC. This codes for CASNPTSTVRETQYF.

This clonotype was detected many times. At one of its ends the junction is not consistent with the germline gene, which may arise from a read error. This chain uses TRBV25-1 with TRBJ1-1; the D gene is possibly TRBD1 (5 bases). This CDR3 has 13 residues. Germline V CDR1 and CDR2: MGHDK, SYGVNS. CDR3 protein: CASSEFGGDEGFF. For the CDR3, the DNA is TGTGCCAGCAGTGAATTCGGGGGAGACGAAGGTTTCTTT.

This sequence joins TRBV5-1 and TRBJ2-4; possibly TRBD2 for D (5 bases). The CDR3 extends over 17 amino acids. Trimming took 4 bases from V and 1 from J, leaving 18 bases between them. CDR1 is SGHRS and CDR2 is YFSETQ in the germline V gene. The DNA of the CDR3 is TGCGCCAGCAGCCCGGCTATGTGGGAGAGGGCCAAAAACATTCAGTACTTC. Translating it yields CASSPAMWERAKNIQYF.

This clonotype has ten or more counts. The CDR3 sequence is CASSLASYQETQYF. The CDR3 coding sequence is TGTGCCAGCAGTTTAGCTTCGTACCAAGAGACCCAGTACTTC. The chain has TRBV12-3 or TRBV12-4 and TRBJ2-5; D unresolved. Between the trimmed V and J ends, which lost 0 bases and 0 bases, there was a span of 5 bases. CDR3 length: 14 residues.

This clonotype occurred a few times. The chain employs TRBV12-3 or TRBV12-4 and TRBJ2-7, with TRBD2 identical over 9 bases. The CDR3 is 13 residues long. V lost 8 bases, J lost 7 bases, and 9 bases stayed unmatched. The CDR3 reads CASPRSGRGEQYF. CDR3 nucleotides: TGTGCCAGCCCCCGTAGCGGGAGAGGTGAGCAGTACTTC.

The V call is TRBV20-1, the J call TRBJ1-2, with 8 bases lining up with TRBD1. Germline assignment: CDR1 DFQATT and CDR2 SNEGSKA (reference sequence). V gave up 1 base and J gave up 4 bases; unmatched junction bases: 5. The CDR3 consists of 14 residues. Here the CDR3 reads CSARATGTGYGYTF. CDR3 in DNA: TGCAGTGCTAGAGCGACCGGGACAGGCTATGGCTACACCTTC.